This entry concerns a single TCR beta chain. How the authors handled the data: Researchers report that nucleated cell counts were estimated from reference gene primer amplification. The data were produced by immunoSEQ multiplex PCR, yet TCRdb's version contains in-frame clones alone and is incomplete. V, J and clone size derive from that table, while D and trimming were established from the DNA sequence. The sample holds about 300,000 clones, around 84% seen once. The data belong to a study of blood T cell repertoires in COVID-19. Whole-study context: Samples came from the United States, Italy and Spain, spanning acute and convalescent COVID-19.

The CDR3 is made up of 17 amino acids. Germline values: CDR1 MGHDK, CDR2 SYGVNS. Trimming took off 0 bases at V and 0 bases at J, with 14 bases between the two ends. Living in 24 US areas, the participants were between roughly 18 and 89 years of age. Cohorts were based on clinical histories the participants reported. Sequencing was carried out using PBMCs or T cells enriched from blood (not recorded which). The V and J genes are TRBV25-1 and TRBJ1-2; D call uncertain. The receptor was derived from a woman aged 18-29 years who had recovered from COVID-19. The chain's CDR3 is CASSEYYSTDANYGYTF. The CDR3 nucleotides read TGTGCCAGCAGTGAATACTATAGCACTGACGCTAACTATGGCTACACCTTC.